The 15 T cell receptor beta chains given below trace back to one sample, sequenced in a study of blood T cell repertoires in COVID-19. The data were produced by immunoSEQ multiplex PCR, yet TCRdb's version contains in-frame clones alone and is incomplete. The data show some 120,000 clones, over 80% seen once. The sample comprised peripheral blood. All receptors come from a man aged 55 to 70 with acute or convalescent COVID-19.

CDR3 DNA: TGTGCCAGCTCACCAGAGTCCTATGGCTACACCTTC. Translated: CASSPESYGYTF. This sequence joins TRBV18 and TRBJ1-2; no definite D call. Germline CDR1 reads KGHSH; CDR2 reads LQKENI. This CDR3 contains 12 residues. With 2 bases removed from V and 4 bases from J, the gap between germline ends came to 5 bases.

V gene TRBV9 combines with J gene TRBJ2-7; D unresolved. This CDR3 region has 13 residues. V was trimmed by 3 bases and J by 5 bases, leaving 12 bases between them. Germline V gene sequence: CDR1 SGDLS, CDR2 YYNGEE. In nucleotides, the CDR3 is TGTGCCAGCAGCGGAACAGCCGTAAACGAGCAGTACTTC. Residues: CASSGTAVNEQYF.

The V call is TRBV11-2, the J call TRBJ2-5, with a tentative D call TRBD2 (7 bases). The CDR3 has 14 amino acids. Germline V gives CDR1 SGHAT, CDR2 FQNNGV. V lost 5 bases to trimming and J lost 4 bases, with 14 bases between them. The CDR3 region is CASSGGGDRETQYF. The CDR3 DNA follows: TGTGCCAGCAGCGGAGGGGGGGACCGAGAGACCCAGTACTTC.

This chain joins TRBV5-1 and TRBJ2-5; 9 bases are a match to TRBD1. Trimming took 0 bases from V and 7 from J; bases not matched to a gene: 4. Germline loops: CDR1 SGHRS, CDR2 YFSETQ. The CDR3 runs to 14 residues. The CDR3 DNA is TGCGCCAGCAGCTTGGGACAGGGGGAAGGGACCCAGTACTTC. This translates into CASSLGQGEGTQYF.

This clone has only one observation. CDR3 loop: CARGLAGGNEQFF. CDR3 bases: TGTGCCAGAGGACTAGCGGGAGGAAATGAGCAGTTCTTC. The V gene is TRBV2, the J gene TRBJ2-1; 14 positions agree with TRBD2. Germline V gene data show CDR1 as SNHLY and CDR2 as FYNNEI. Germline trimming cut 9 bases from V and 7 bases from J; bases unmatched to any gene: 2. The CDR3 has 13 residues.

The chain joins TRBV15 to TRBJ2-5, with TRBD2 identical over 12 bases. The ends lost 4 bases at V and 1 base at J; junction bases unmatched: 7. The CDR3 length is 17 residues. Germline V gene data show CDR1 as LNHNV and CDR2 as YYDKDF (reference sequence). Here the CDR3 reads CATSIAGLAGIQETQYF. CDR3 bases: TGTGCCACCAGCATCGCCGGACTAGCGGGAATCCAAGAGACCCAGTACTTC.

This clone was seen a handful of times. This sequence joins TRBV5-4 and TRBJ2-3; possibly TRBD2 for D (5 bases). CDR1 and CDR2 from the germline V gene are SGHNT and YYREEE (reference sequence). V was cut by 4 bases and J by 0 bases, with 15 bases left in between. The CDR3 length is 16 residues. CDR3 loop: CASSDGRTSSTDTQYF. CDR3 DNA sequence: TGTGCCAGCAGCGACGGACGGACTTCTAGCACAGATACGCAGTATTTT.

The rearrangement links TRBV19 to TRBJ2-7; 12 bases are a match to TRBD2. CDR3 length: 17 residues. Germline V gene data show CDR1 as LNHDA and CDR2 as SQIVND (reference sequence). V was pared by 5 bases and J by 2 bases, with 10 bases of the junction left unmatched. CDR3 loop: CASSLYVWTSGTYEQYF. CDR3 nucleotides: TGTGCCAGTAGTCTCTACGTCTGGACTAGCGGGACCTACGAGCAGTACTTC.

This chain connects TRBV9 to TRBJ2-6; D not resolved. Germline V CDR1 and CDR2: SGDLS, YYNGEE. Trimming took off 1 base at V and 4 bases at J, with 15 bases between the two ends. This CDR3 is built from 17 residues. The CDR3 loop is CASSVQVTLSGANVLTF. DNA of the CDR3: TGTGCCAGCAGCGTACAGGTGACCCTCTCCGGGGCCAACGTCCTGACTTTC.

The genes are TRBV5-1 and TRBJ2-3; a possible D gene is TRBD2 (6 bases). This CDR3 spans 14 amino acids. The germline V gene has CDR1 SGHRS and CDR2 YFSETQ. Trimming pared 1 base from V and 5 bases from J, leaving 11 bases between. The CDR3 region has the DNA TGCGCCAGCAGCTTGCGGGAGCAGCTAGATACGCAGTATTTT. Residues: CASSLREQLDTQYF.

With respect to this clone: Additional DNA sequences in this sample encode the identical CDR3. V and J are TRBV5-1 and TRBJ2-2; D gene unclear. Germline V gives CDR1 SGHRS, CDR2 YFSETQ. Trimming took 0 bases from V and 2 from J, leaving 5 bases between them. This CDR3 is 14 amino acids long. The CDR3 reads CASSLELNTGELFF. In nucleotides, the CDR3 is TGCGCCAGCAGCTTGGAACTCAACACCGGGGAGCTGTTTTTT.

CDR3 amino acids: CASSQGSWFIGGEAFF. CDR3 DNA: TGTGCCAGCAGCCAAGGATCATGGTTTATTGGGGGCGAAGCTTTCTTT. V is TRBV3-1 (or the pseudogene TRBV3-2) and J is TRBJ1-1, with D possibly matching TRBD1 (6 bases). This CDR3 has 16 amino acids. From germline, CDR1 is LGHDT and CDR2 YNNKEL (reference sequence). Trimming removed 1 base at V and 8 bases at J, with 20 bases between.

J is TRBJ1-1 and V is TRBV30; TRBD1 matches 8 bases. V dropped 2 bases and J dropped 5; count of bases not matched to a gene: 4. The CDR3 is 13 amino acids. Germline V gene sequence: CDR1 GTSNPN, CDR2 SVGIG (reference sequence). CDR3 residues: CAWSTDRGTEAFF. CDR3 bases: TGTGCCTGGAGTACAGACAGGGGAACTGAAGCTTTCTTT.

The chain carries TRBV19 and TRBJ2-7, with D possibly being TRBD2 (5 bases). CDR3 length: 15 residues. With 5 bases removed from V and 0 bases from J, the gap between germline ends came to 14 bases. The germline V gene has CDR1 LNHDA and CDR2 SQIVND (reference sequence). Here the CDR3 DNA reads TGTGCCAGTAGTGTCGGGGTTGGGCCCTCCTACGAGCAGTACTTC. Translated: CASSVGVGPSYEQYF.

The genes are TRBV28 and TRBJ2-3; D is possibly TRBD2 (5 bases). Germline V gives CDR1 MDHEN, CDR2 SYDVKM. CDR3 length equals 13 residues. The V end was cut by 6 bases, the J end by 6 bases, with 13 bases between. The CDR3 sequence: CASSRGILDTQYF. In DNA form, the CDR3 reads TGTGCCAGCAGCCGAGGGATCCTTGATACGCAGTATTTT.